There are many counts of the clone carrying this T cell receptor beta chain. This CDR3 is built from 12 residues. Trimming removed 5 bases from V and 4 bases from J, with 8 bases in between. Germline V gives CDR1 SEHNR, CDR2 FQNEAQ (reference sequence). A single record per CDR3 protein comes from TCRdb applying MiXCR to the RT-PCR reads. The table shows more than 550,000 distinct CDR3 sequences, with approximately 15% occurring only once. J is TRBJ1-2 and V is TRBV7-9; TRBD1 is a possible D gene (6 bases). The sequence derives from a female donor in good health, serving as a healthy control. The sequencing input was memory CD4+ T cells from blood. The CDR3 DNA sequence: TGTGCCAGCAGCACGGACAGCTATGGCTACACCTTC. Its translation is CASSTDSYGYTF.